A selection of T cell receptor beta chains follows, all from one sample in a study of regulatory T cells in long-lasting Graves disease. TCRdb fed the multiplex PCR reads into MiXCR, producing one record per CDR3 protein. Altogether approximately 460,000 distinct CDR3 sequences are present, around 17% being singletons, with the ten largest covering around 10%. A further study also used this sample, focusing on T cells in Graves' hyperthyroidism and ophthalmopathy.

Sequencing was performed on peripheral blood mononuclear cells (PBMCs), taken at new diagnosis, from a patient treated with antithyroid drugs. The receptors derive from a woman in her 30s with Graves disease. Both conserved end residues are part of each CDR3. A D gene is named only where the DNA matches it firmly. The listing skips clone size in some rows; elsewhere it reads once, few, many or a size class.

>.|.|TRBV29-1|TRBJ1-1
CSVGDRGRGFF
TGCAGCGTTGGGGACCGGGGGAGAGGTTTCTTT
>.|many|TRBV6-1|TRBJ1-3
CASRRTFLSGNTIYF
TGTGCCAGCAGGCGGACGTTCCTCTCTGGAAACACCATATATTTT
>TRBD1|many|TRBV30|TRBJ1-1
CAWSADRGRSTNTEAFF
TGTGCCTGGAGTGCCGACAGGGGGCGAAGTACGAACACTGAAGCTTTCTTT
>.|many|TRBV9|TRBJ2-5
CASSIWTVQETQYF
TGTGCCAGCAGCATCTGGACAGTACAAGAGACCCAGTACTTC
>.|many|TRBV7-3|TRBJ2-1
CASSFVDSNEQFF
TGTGCCAGCAGCTTCGTCGACTCCAATGAGCAGTTCTTC
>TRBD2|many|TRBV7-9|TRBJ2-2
CASRAGEGRFGELFF
TGTGCCAGCCGCGCGGGGGAGGGCCGATTCGGGGAGCTGTTTTTT
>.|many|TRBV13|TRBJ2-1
CASSAPGAGSYNEQFF
TGTGCCAGCAGCGCTCCAGGGGCGGGCTCCTACAATGAGCAGTTCTTC
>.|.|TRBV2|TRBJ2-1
CASSGTSREQFF
TGTGCCAGCAGCGGGACCTCTAGGGAGCAGTTCTTC
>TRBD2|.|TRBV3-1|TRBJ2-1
CASSPKRASGNEQFF
TGTGCCAGCAGCCCTAAGCGGGCTAGCGGCAATGAGCAGTTCTTC
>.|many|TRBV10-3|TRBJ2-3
CAITVTDTDTQYF
TGTGCCATCACCGTGACAGACACAGATACGCAGTATTTT
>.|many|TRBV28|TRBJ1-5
CASSLVWGNQPQHF
TGTGCCAGCAGTTTGGTTTGGGGCAATCAGCCCCAGCATTTT
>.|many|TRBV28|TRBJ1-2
CASRGQGGYGYTF
TGTGCCAGCAGGGGGCAGGGAGGCTATGGCTACACCTTC
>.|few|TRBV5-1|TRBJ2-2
CASSPLHKNTGELFF
TGCGCCAGCAGCCCCCTACACAAGAACACCGGGGAGCTGTTTTTT
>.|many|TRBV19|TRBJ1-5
CASSIVRQPQHF
TGTGCCAGTAGTATAGTTCGCCAGCCCCAGCATTTT
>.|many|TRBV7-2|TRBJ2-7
CASSLGGTQAYEQYF
TGTGCCAGCAGCTTAGGTGGGACACAAGCCTACGAGCAGTACTTC
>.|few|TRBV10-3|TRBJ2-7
CAISESFGLEQYF
TGTGCCATCAGTGAGTCGTTCGGTCTCGAGCAGTACTTC
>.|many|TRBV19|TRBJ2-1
CASSTSRGSTDEQFF
TGTGCCAGTAGTACTTCAAGGGGGTCCACGGATGAGCAGTTCTTC
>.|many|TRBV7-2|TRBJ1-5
CASSHSWPNQPQHF
TGTGCCAGCAGCCATAGCTGGCCTAATCAGCCCCAGCATTTT
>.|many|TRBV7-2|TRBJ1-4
CASSRSTTEKLFF
TGTGCCAGCAGCCGCTCAACGACGGAAAAACTGTTTTTT
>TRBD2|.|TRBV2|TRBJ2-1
CASTLGTSGTNEQFF
TGTGCCAGCACTCTCGGGACTAGCGGAACCAATGAGCAGTTCTTC
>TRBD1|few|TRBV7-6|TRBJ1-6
CASSLEPTGSNSPLHF
TGTGCCAGCAGCTTAGAGCCGACAGGGAGCAATTCACCCCTCCACTTT
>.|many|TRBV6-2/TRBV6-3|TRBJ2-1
CASTDSGVSPYNEQFF
TGTGCCAGCACCGACTCGGGAGTCTCTCCCTACAATGAGCAGTTCTTC
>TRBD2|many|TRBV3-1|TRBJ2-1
CASSQTSGRKFF
TGTGCCAGCAGCCAAACTAGCGGGAGGAAGTTCTTC
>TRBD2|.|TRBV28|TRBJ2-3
CASSHKTSGTDTQYF
TGTGCCAGCAGCCATAAGACTAGCGGAACAGATACGCAGTATTTT
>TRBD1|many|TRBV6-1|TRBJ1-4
CATAGTGINEKLFF
TGTGCCACCGCCGGGACAGGGATAAATGAAAAACTGTTTTTT
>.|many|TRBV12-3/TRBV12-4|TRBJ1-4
CASSLMVGGEKLFF
TGTGCCAGCAGTTTAATGGTAGGGGGTGAAAAACTGTTTTTT
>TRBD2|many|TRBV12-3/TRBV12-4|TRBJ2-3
CASTSGAPADTQYF
TGTGCCAGCACTAGCGGGGCCCCCGCAGATACGCAGTATTTT
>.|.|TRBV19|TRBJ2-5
CASSMDSWETQYF
TGTGCCAGTAGTATGGACTCCTGGGAGACCCAGTACTTC
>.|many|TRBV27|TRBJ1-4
CASSSLLGREEKLFF
TGTGCCAGCAGTTCCCTGCTCGGGAGGGAGGAAAAACTGTTTTTT
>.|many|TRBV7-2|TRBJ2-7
CASSLEGVVSVEQYF
TGTGCCAGCAGCTTAGAAGGGGTAGTTTCGGTCGAGCAGTACTTC
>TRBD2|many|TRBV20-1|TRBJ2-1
CSAISRGRIHNEQFF
TGCAGTGCTATTAGCCGCGGGAGGATTCACAATGAGCAGTTCTTC
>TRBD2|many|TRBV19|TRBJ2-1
CASTPGLAGGVGGNNEQFF
TGTGCCAGCACCCCCGGACTAGCGGGAGGAGTAGGGGGTAACAATGAGCAGTTCTTC
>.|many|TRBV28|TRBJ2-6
CASSSSRTASGANVLTF
TGTGCCAGCAGTTCTTCCAGGACGGCTTCTGGGGCCAACGTCCTGACTTTC
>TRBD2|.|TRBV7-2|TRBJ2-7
CASSQGLALTYEQYF
TGTGCCAGCAGCCAGGGACTAGCGCTAACCTACGAGCAGTACTTC
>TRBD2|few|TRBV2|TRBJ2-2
CASSEHSGAAVAGELFF
TGTGCCAGCAGTGAACATAGCGGGGCTGCTGTAGCCGGGGAGCTGTTTTTT
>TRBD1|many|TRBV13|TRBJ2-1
CASSPRDRSYYNEQFF
TGTGCCAGCAGCCCGAGGGACAGAAGCTACTACAATGAGCAGTTCTTC
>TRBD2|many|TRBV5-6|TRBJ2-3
CASSLLGGRRHDTQYF
TGTGCCAGCAGCTTGTTGGGCGGGAGGAGGCACGATACGCAGTATTTT
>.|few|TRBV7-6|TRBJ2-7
CASSLSTGSREQYF
TGTGCCAGCAGCTTATCTACGGGTTCTCGGGAGCAGTACTTC
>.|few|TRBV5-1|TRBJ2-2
CASSFPLQGRGTGELFF
TGCGCCAGCAGCTTTCCCCTCCAGGGGCGGGGAACCGGGGAGCTGTTTTTT
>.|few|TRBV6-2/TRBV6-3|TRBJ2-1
CASGGGGGGYNEQFF
TGTGCCAGCGGGGGCGGAGGGGGAGGCTACAATGAGCAGTTCTTC
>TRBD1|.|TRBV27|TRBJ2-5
CASRGTGGLETQYF
TGTGCCAGCAGGGGGACAGGGGGCTTAGAGACCCAGTACTTC
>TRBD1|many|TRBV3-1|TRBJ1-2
CASSQFPSRDRSGYTF
TGTGCCAGCAGCCAATTTCCTTCCCGGGACAGGAGTGGCTACACCTTC
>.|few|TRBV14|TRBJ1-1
CASSQLDWNTEAFF
TGTGCCAGCAGCCAACTTGACTGGAACACTGAAGCTTTCTTT
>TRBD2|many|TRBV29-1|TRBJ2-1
CSVEGGGRAYNEQFF
TGCAGCGTTGAAGGGGGCGGGAGGGCCTACAATGAGCAGTTCTTC
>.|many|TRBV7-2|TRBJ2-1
CASRLRGPFYNEQFF
TGTGCCAGCAGGCTAAGGGGACCATTCTACAATGAGCAGTTCTTC
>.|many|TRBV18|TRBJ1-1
CASSPRRQPMNTEAFF
TGTGCCAGCTCACCACGCCGACAGCCTATGAACACTGAAGCTTTCTTT
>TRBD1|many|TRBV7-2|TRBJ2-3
CASSFNRGHFTDTQYF
TGTGCCAGCAGCTTCAACAGGGGGCATTTCACAGATACGCAGTATTTT
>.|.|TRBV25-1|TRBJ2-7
CASSEWGPTWEEQYF
TGTGCCAGCAGTGAATGGGGGCCCACTTGGGAGGAGCAGTACTTC
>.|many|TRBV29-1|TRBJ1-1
CSVSWTESTEAFF
TGCAGCGTTTCCTGGACAGAGAGCACTGAAGCTTTCTTT
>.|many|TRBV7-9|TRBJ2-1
CASSPERAYNEQFF
TGTGCCAGCAGCCCGGAGAGGGCCTACAATGAGCAGTTCTTC
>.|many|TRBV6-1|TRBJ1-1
CASSGTAGVTAFF
TGTGCCAGCAGTGGAACAGCTGGAGTGACAGCTTTCTTT
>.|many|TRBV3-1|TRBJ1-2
CASSQLGTAYGYTF
TGTGCCAGCAGCCAACTAGGGACGGCTTATGGCTACACCTTC
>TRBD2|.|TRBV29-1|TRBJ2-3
CSVLGLAGGTTDTQYF
TGCAGCGTTTTGGGACTAGCGGGAGGGACCACAGATACGCAGTATTTT
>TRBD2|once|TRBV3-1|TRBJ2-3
CASSHLAGGPTDTQYF
TGTGCCAGCAGCCACCTAGCGGGAGGGCCTACAGATACGCAGTATTTT